This T cell receptor (beta chain) is from a study of T cell changes during pregnancy in multiple sclerosis. Looked up from germline, CDR1 is LNHDA and CDR2 is SQIVND (reference sequence). Trimming shortened V by 6 bases and J by 2 bases, and 13 bases separated the two germline ends. The CDR3 runs 14 residues. TCRdb's copy holds only in-frame clones and misses some; the assay was immunoSEQ multiplex PCR. The table shows about 40,000 clones, with 90% occurring only once. The sequence derives from a female donor with multiple sclerosis, enrolled in a pregnancy study. The chain joins TRBV19 to TRBJ1-2, with D unresolved. Here the sequenced sample was CD4+ T cells from peripheral blood mononuclear cells, taken in the third trimester of pregnancy. The CDR3 reads CASSFWGGNYGYTF. In DNA form, the CDR3 reads TGTGCCAGTAGCTTTTGGGGAGGGAACTATGGCTACACCTTC.